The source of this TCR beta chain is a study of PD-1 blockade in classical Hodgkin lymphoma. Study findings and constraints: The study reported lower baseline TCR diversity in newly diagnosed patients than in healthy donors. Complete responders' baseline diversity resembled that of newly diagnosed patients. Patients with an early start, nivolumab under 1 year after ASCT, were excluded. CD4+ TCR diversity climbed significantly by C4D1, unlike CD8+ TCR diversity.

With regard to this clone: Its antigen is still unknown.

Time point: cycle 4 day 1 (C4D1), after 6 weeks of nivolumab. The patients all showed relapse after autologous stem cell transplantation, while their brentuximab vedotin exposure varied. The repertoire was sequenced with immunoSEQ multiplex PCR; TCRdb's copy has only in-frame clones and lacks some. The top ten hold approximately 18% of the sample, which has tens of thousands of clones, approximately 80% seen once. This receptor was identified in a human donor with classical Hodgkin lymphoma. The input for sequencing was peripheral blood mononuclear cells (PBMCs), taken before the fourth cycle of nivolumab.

The CDR3 DNA follows: TGTGCCAGCAGTTTTGGCGGATTTAATTCACCCCTCCACTTT. It codes for CASSFGGFNSPLHF. The rearrangement uses TRBV27 and TRBJ1-6, with unresolved D. Trimming shortened V by 3 bases and J by 6 bases, and 9 bases separated the two germline ends. Germline CDR1 is MNHEY and CDR2 is SMNVEV (reference sequence). The CDR3 is 14 amino acids.